This T cell receptor (beta chain) came from a study of control samples from healthy donors and cancer patients. Only in-frame clones appear in the TCRdb table, and some are missing; sequencing was by immunoSEQ multiplex PCR. The data contain 400,000 to 500,000 clones, 90% of them singletons. CDR3 length equals 12 residues. The V end was cut by 2 bases, the J end by 7 bases, with 8 bases between. The germline gives CDR1 MDHEN, CDR2 SYDVKM. The chain couples TRBV28 to TRBJ1-1, with D unresolved. Input material: PBMCs. The receptor was isolated from a middle-aged man with head and neck cancer. CDR3: CASSLNRGEAFF. CDR3 bases: TGTGCCAGCAGTTTAAACCGGGGTGAAGCTTTCTTT.